These 7 T cell receptor beta chains were all obtained from the same sample, sequenced in a study of early T cells in non-severe SARS-CoV-2 infection. In TCRdb, the 5' RACE reads were re-called with MiXCR into one record per CDR3 protein. The sample carries more than 50,000 distinct CDR3 sequences, under 15% recorded once. Sequenced here: whole blood, sampled at baseline. Source of these receptors: an adult who was a healthcare worker with PCR-confirmed SARS-CoV-2 infection or an uninfected control (not recorded which).

This clonotype occurred many times. The rearrangement joins TRBV12-3 or TRBV12-4 to TRBJ2-2, with 9 nucleotides matching TRBD1. Trimming took 8 bases from V and 7 from J; bases not matched to a gene: 11. This CDR3 region has 15 residues. CDR3 sequence (DNA): TGTGCCAGCGGTACAGGGGGCAGTATAAGCGGGGAGCTGTTTTTT. This codes for CASGTGGSISGELFF.

This rearrangement joins TRBV29-1 to TRBJ1-1; possible D gene TRBD1, 6 bases. CDR1 is SQVTM, CDR2 ANQGSEA, per germline. The CDR3 is 13 amino acids. Trimming removed 7 bases from V and 0 bases from J, with 12 bases in between. The CDR3 region is CSAGQPLNTEAFF. CDR3 nucleotide sequence: TGCAGCGCCGGACAGCCCTTGAACACTGAAGCTTTCTTT.

This clonotype has more than one count but fewer than ten. The genes are TRBV7-9 and TRBJ2-7; D may correspond to TRBD1 or TRBD2 (5 bases each). Between the trimmed V and J ends, which lost 7 bases and 6 bases, there was a span of 16 bases. This CDR3 has 13 residues. The germline V gene has CDR1 SEHNR and CDR2 FQNEAQ (reference sequence). CDR3 region: CASNPRAGTEQYF. The CDR3 nucleotides are TGTGCCAGCAATCCGAGGGCAGGGACCGAGCAGTACTTC.

The chain employs TRBV27 and TRBJ2-7; 15 bases match TRBD2. With V trimmed by 2 bases and J by 4 bases, 9 bases remained unmatched. The CDR3 is 18 amino acids. CDR1 MNHEY and CDR2 SMNVEV come from the germline V gene (reference sequence). The CDR3 bases are TGTGCCAGCAGTTTAAGACTAGGACTAGCGGGAGGGAATTACGAGCAGTACTTC. It codes for CASSLRLGLAGGNYEQYF.

This clonotype was detected a few times. The J gene is TRBJ2-3, the V gene TRBV24-1, with TRBD1 as a possible D gene (5 bases). The V gene lost 11 bases and the J gene lost 2 bases, with 10 bases spanning the gap. The CDR3 runs to 12 residues. Germline CDR1 KGHDR, CDR2 SFDVKD. This CDR3 reads CAIAGATDTQYF. The CDR3 nucleotides read TGTGCCATCGCTGGGGCCACAGATACGCAGTATTTT.

The table lists this clonotype with many counts. The V and J genes are TRBV29-1 and TRBJ1-1, with 10 bases that match TRBD1. The CDR3 has 12 amino acids. The trim removed 7 bases at V and 6 bases at J, leaving 5 bases unmatched. Per germline, CDR1 SQVTM and CDR2 ANQGSEA. The chain's CDR3 is CSGKTGGPEAFF. The CDR3 nucleotides are TGCAGCGGAAAGACAGGGGGCCCTGAAGCTTTCTTT.

Note on this clonotype: The junction departs from the called germline gene at one end, perhaps through a read error. The rearrangement uses TRBV2 and TRBJ2-5, with 8 bases aligning to TRBD1. Germline loops: CDR1 SNHLY, CDR2 FYNNEI. The CDR3 is 15 amino acids. CDR3 protein: CASCEWTGSYETQYF. CDR3 DNA: TGTGCCAGCTGTGAGTGGACAGGGTCTTATGAGACCCAGTACTTC.